Listed below are T cell receptor beta chains from one sample, sequenced in a study of blood T cell repertoires in COVID-19. TCRdb's table, derived via immunoSEQ multiplex PCR, lists solely in-frame clones and lacks some. Altogether around 230,000 clones are present, around 86% being singletons, with the ten largest covering under 14%. The material sequenced was peripheral blood. Receptor source: a man between 50 and 59 years old with COVID-19, enrolled during active disease. Each CDR3 is given without its conserved first and last residue. Each record gives: clone size, CDR3 length, J gene, D gene, V gene, CDR3 protein. The D gene is left open where the match is weak. Clone size is not always given. Where it is, it says once, few, many or a class for expanded clones.

NA | 15 | TRBJ2-6 | NA | TRBV7-9 | ASSSTGVTSGANVLT
NA | 13 | TRBJ2-7 | NA | TRBV21-1 | ASSKGGTSTYEQY
NA | 13 | TRBJ1-2 | NA | TRBV2 | ASRMEGEAIYGYT
NA | 13 | TRBJ2-3 | TRBD2 | TRBV10-1 | ASSEEGGRGDTQY
NA | 13 | TRBJ1-5 | TRBD1 | TRBV30 | AWSAEGTGNQPQH
NA | 9 | TRBJ1-1 | NA | TRBV6-1 | ASSEYYEAF
NA | 13 | TRBJ1-2 | TRBD1 | TRBV6-5 | ASRAGTGVNYGYT
NA | 12 | TRBJ2-7 | NA | TRBV2 | ASSETLWAFEQY
NA | 9 | TRBJ1-5 | NA | TRBV28 | ASSVSQPQH
NA | 12 | TRBJ2-5 | NA | TRBV19 | ASSIRSQGETQY
NA | 11 | TRBJ2-2 | NA | TRBV7-2 | ASSLALPGELF
NA | 11 | TRBJ1-6 | NA | TRBV6-5 | ASSSYGNSPLH
NA | 13 | TRBJ2-1 | TRBD2 | TRBV18 | ASSVSGGAENEQF
NA | 12 | TRBJ2-7 | TRBD2 | TRBV11-2 | ASRLAGGTWEQY
NA | 10 | TRBJ2-7 | NA | TRBV30 | AWSEQGAEQY
NA | 13 | TRBJ2-1 | TRBD2 | TRBV2 | ASSPTGLAFNEQF
NA | 13 | TRBJ2-6 | NA | TRBV28 | AHTSPGSGANVLT
NA | 11 | TRBJ1-1 | NA | TRBV12-3/TRBV12-4 | ASSVQGFTEAF
NA | 11 | TRBJ1-2 | TRBD1 | TRBV19 | ASIVAGGAGYT
NA | 10 | TRBJ2-3 | NA | TRBV10-3 | AISPRADTQY
NA | 13 | TRBJ2-1 | TRBD2 | TRBV14 | ASRGLAGGADEQF
NA | 14 | TRBJ2-3 | TRBD2 | TRBV18 | ASSPLSGGRTDTQY
NA | 13 | TRBJ1-2 | NA | TRBV7-2 | ASSLSLGGPYGYT
NA | 10 | TRBJ1-2 | NA | TRBV28 | ASSRTWEYYT
NA | 13 | TRBJ2-2 | TRBD1 | TRBV5-4 | ASSFGQGLAGELF
NA | 11 | TRBJ1-1 | NA | TRBV27 | ASSLAGMVEAF
NA | 10 | TRBJ2-1 | NA | TRBV12-3/TRBV12-4 | ASSLQGNEQF
once | 15 | TRBJ1-4 | TRBD1 | TRBV5-4 | ASSLGGQGAPNEKLF
NA | 12 | TRBJ1-5 | TRBD1 | TRBV6-2/TRBV6-3 | ASSRQGDRQPQH
NA | 12 | TRBJ1-5 | TRBD1 | TRBV6-5 | ASIVGQGVQPQH
once | 15 | TRBJ2-2 | TRBD2 | TRBV6-6 | ASSPLGLAKNTGELF
NA | 11 | TRBJ1-1 | TRBD1 | TRBV7-2 | ASGQGVNTEAF
NA | 11 | TRBJ2-7 | NA | TRBV4-2 | ASSPGRGYEQY
NA | 13 | TRBJ1-4 | NA | TRBV28 | ASSLPGATNEKLF
NA | 14 | TRBJ2-1 | TRBD2 | TRBV5-6 | ASTDLAGSSYNEQF
NA | 11 | TRBJ2-7 | NA | TRBV5-1 | ASSLGQSYEQY
NA | 16 | TRBJ2-4 | TRBD2 | TRBV9 | ASSVGDSGGAYWNIQY
NA | 14 | TRBJ2-3 | NA | TRBV21-1 | ASSKSPGQSTDTQY
NA | 10 | TRBJ1-5 | NA | TRBV2 | ASRAGGQPQH
NA | 13 | TRBJ2-5 | TRBD2 | TRBV4-3 | ASSQTLAGAETQY
NA | 11 | TRBJ1-1 | NA | TRBV19 | ASSIVSGTEAF